These 19 T cell receptor beta chains were all obtained from the same sample, sequenced in a study of T cells after yellow fever vaccination. One entry per CDR3 protein results from TCRdb running MiXCR on the 5' RACE reads. The table includes around 320,000 distinct CDR3 sequences, approximately 10% detected once. The sequencing used CD4+ T cells sorted from PBMCs, collected 5 days after the yellow fever booster vaccination. The source of these receptors is a man aged 18 to 35 who received the YFV17D yellow fever vaccine.

The chain links TRBV3-1 to TRBJ2-5; 9 bases align to TRBD1. The CDR3 consists of 14 residues. The germline CDR1 and CDR2 sequences are LGHDT and YNNKEL (reference sequence). V shed 7 bases and J 5 bases; nucleotides not matched to a gene: 8. Here the CDR3 reads CASTLTGGGETQYF. Here the CDR3 DNA reads TGTGCCAGCACCCTGACAGGGGGTGGGGAGACCCAGTACTTC.

The V gene is TRBV15, the J gene TRBJ2-1; 8 nucleotides line up with TRBD1. CDR1 is LNHNV, CDR2 YYDKDF, per germline (reference sequence). V shed 3 bases and J 4 bases; nucleotides not matched to a gene: 11. The CDR3 sequence is 17 residues long. CDR3 amino acids: CATSSAPQGAEYNEQFF. The CDR3 coding sequence is TGTGCCACCAGCAGTGCTCCCCAGGGGGCTGAATACAATGAGCAGTTCTTC.

The V gene is TRBV4-2, the J gene TRBJ1-3; TRBD1 agrees at 7 bases. In germline, CDR1 is LGHNA, CDR2 YNFKEQ. The CDR3 consists of 16 residues. The trim removed 3 bases at V and 0 bases at J, leaving 5 bases unmatched. CDR3 amino acids: CASSHPGQRSGNTIYF. The CDR3 coding sequence is TGTGCCAGCAGCCACCCGGGACAGCGCTCTGGAAACACCATATATTTT.

This clonotype was seen a handful of times. The CDR3 DNA sequence: TGCGCCAGCAGTGAGTCTTCCTATGAGCAGTTCTTC. Its protein is CASSESSYEQFF. The V and J genes are TRBV10-2 and TRBJ2-1, with D hard to call. The germline V and J ends were trimmed by 0 bases and 8 bases, with 5 bases remaining between them. The CDR3 has 12 residues. Per the germline V gene, CDR1 is WSHSY and CDR2 is SAAADI.

This clonotype was seen a few times. This chain connects TRBV21-1 to TRBJ1-4. TRBV21-1 corresponds to a pseudogene. This CDR3 has 14 amino acids. As DNA, the CDR3 is TGTGCCAGCAGCAAAGTTCGGAAAAATGAAAAACTGTTTTTT. Protein: CASSKVRKNEKLFF.

In its sample, this clonotype was seen a few times. The genes are TRBV6-2 or TRBV6-3 and TRBJ2-5, with a tentative D call TRBD1 (5 bases). This CDR3 has 14 residues. The V end was cut by 5 bases, the J end by 1 base, with 11 bases between. CDR1 and CDR2 from the germline V gene are MNHEY and SVGEGT. The CDR3 sequence: CASSTPTVQETQYF. CDR3 DNA sequence: TGTGCCAGCAGTACACCGACAGTCCAAGAGACCCAGTACTTC.

The CDR3 sequence: CASSQEVAPAPSYNSPLHF. For the CDR3, the DNA is TGCGCCAGCAGCCAAGAAGTGGCTCCGGCGCCCTCCTATAATTCACCCCTCCACTTT. The chain has TRBV4-3 and TRBJ1-6; D not certain. Germline values: CDR1 LGHNA, CDR2 YSLEER. The germline V and J ends were trimmed by 0 bases and 0 bases, with 15 bases remaining between them. This CDR3 has 19 residues.

This clonotype has just a few counts. The chain uses TRBV3-1 and TRBJ2-6; D not certain. The CDR3 runs to 16 residues. The ends were cut back, 1 base at V and 0 bases at J, with 7 bases in the middle. The germline gives CDR1 LGHDT, CDR2 YNNKEL (reference sequence). CDR3 in DNA: TGTGCCAGCAGCCAAGGCTCCCGCTCTGGGGCCAACGTCCTGACTTTC. Its protein is CASSQGSRSGANVLTF.

The V and J genes are TRBV29-1 and TRBJ1-5, with no clear D. The V end lost 6 bases, the J end lost 0 bases, and 9 bases lay between the germline ends. The germline CDR1 and CDR2 sequences are SQVTM and ANQGSEA. The CDR3 spans 13 residues. CDR3 region: CSVGSGSNQPQHF. The CDR3 DNA sequence: TGCAGCGTAGGCAGCGGTAGCAATCAGCCCCAGCATTTT.

The rearrangement joins TRBV5-6 to TRBJ1-5; 10 nucleotides align to TRBD1. Germline V gene sequence: CDR1 SGHDT, CDR2 YYEEEE. The CDR3 length is 14 residues. J was trimmed by 6 bases and V by 5 bases; bases with no gene match: 5. The CDR3 loop is CASSSGTGVQPQHF. The CDR3 DNA sequence: TGTGCCAGCAGTTCCGGGACAGGGGTTCAGCCCCAGCATTTT.

The chain recombines TRBV7-8 with TRBJ2-7; TRBD2 agrees at 11 bases. With V trimmed by 1 base and J by 2 bases, 4 bases remained unmatched. CDR1 and CDR2 from the germline V gene are SGHVS and FQNEAQ. This CDR3 region has 16 residues. CDR3 coding DNA: TGTGCCAGCAGCTTAGAGTTAGCGGGGGGGCCCTACGAGCAGTACTTC. This translates into CASSLELAGGPYEQYF.

This clonotype has a count of ten or more. V is TRBV10-3 and J is TRBJ2-5; D is unresolved. The CDR3 covers 13 residues. Germline V gives CDR1 ENHRY, CDR2 SYGVKD. V shed 10 bases and J shed 1 base, with 13 bases lying between them. The CDR3: CATSRQAQETQYF. CDR3 coding DNA: TGTGCCACCTCGAGGCAGGCCCAAGAGACCCAGTACTTC.

The rearrangement links TRBV4-1 to TRBJ1-2; TRBD1 agrees at 8 bases. There are 17 residues in the CDR3. Germline V gives CDR1 MGHRA, CDR2 YSYEKL. After removal of 1 base from V and 0 bases from J, the junction contained 7 bases not matched to a gene. The CDR3 coding sequence is TGCGCCAGCAGCCAAGTACTCCGGACAGGGTCTAACTATGGCTACACCTTC. Protein sequence: CASSQVLRTGSNYGYTF.

V and J are TRBV20-1 and TRBJ2-5; D call uncertain. The CDR3 consists of 12 residues. The V end was cut by 4 bases, the J end by 2 bases, with 8 bases between. Per germline, CDR1 DFQATT and CDR2 SNEGSKA (reference sequence). The CDR3 protein is CSANTPQETQYF. The CDR3 DNA is TGCAGTGCTAACACGCCACAAGAGACCCAGTACTTC.

The sample holds a few counts of this clonotype. The CDR3, as DNA: TGTGCCAGCAGTGTTTTCCACAATGAGCAGTTCTTC. It is translated as CASSVFHNEQFF. The V and J genes are TRBV2 and TRBJ2-1, with D unresolved. CDR3 length equals 12 residues. Germline V CDR1 and CDR2: SNHLY, FYNNEI. V was cut by 4 bases and J by 5 bases, with 6 bases left in between.

The genes are TRBV19 and TRBJ2-3; 8 positions match TRBD1. The germline CDR1 and CDR2 sequences are LNHDA and SQIVND (reference sequence). This CDR3 contains 16 residues. V lost 6 bases, J lost 0 bases, and 8 bases stayed unmatched. CDR3 residues: CASRRAGGRSTDTQYF. For the CDR3, the DNA is TGTGCCAGTAGGAGGGCAGGGGGCAGGAGCACAGATACGCAGTATTTT.

This rearrangement joins TRBV28 to TRBJ1-3; tentatively, D is TRBD1 (6 bases). V was trimmed by 7 bases and J by 0 bases, leaving 16 bases between them. Germline V gene lookup returns CDR1 MDHEN and CDR2 SYDVKM. This CDR3 has 16 residues. The CDR3 region is CASIKGGQFSGNTIYF. The CDR3 DNA reads as TGTGCCAGCATCAAGGGGGGCCAGTTCTCTGGAAACACCATATATTTT.

This clonotype has a count of ten or more. The chain carries TRBV7-2 and TRBJ2-3, with D hard to call. This CDR3 spans 14 amino acids. The V gene's germline CDR1 is SGHTA and CDR2 FQGNSA. V was cut by 5 bases and J by 0 bases, with 9 bases left in between. CDR3 bases: TGTGCCAGCAGCATTCAACCGAGCACAGATACGCAGTATTTT. This gives the protein CASSIQPSTDTQYF.

The V call is TRBV2, the J call TRBJ2-7, with D perhaps TRBD2 (7 bases). The CDR3 has 15 amino acids. Trimming cost V 6 bases and J 6 bases, with 21 bases left between them. The germline CDR1 and CDR2 sequences are SNHLY and FYNNEI. The DNA of the CDR3 is TGTGCCAGCAGAACAACCTCGGGGGGCCCTCTCGAGCAGTACTTC. Protein: CASRTTSGGPLEQYF.